Below are 5 T cell receptor beta chains sequenced from a single sample in a study of blood T cell repertoires in COVID-19. This table comes from immunoSEQ multiplex PCR, and its TCRdb copy is limited to in-frame clones, with some not included. Of over 200,000 clones listed, about 80% are singletons. The sample taken for sequencing was PBMCs or T cells enriched from blood (not recorded which). The source is a middle-aged man who had recovered from COVID-19.

The V call is TRBV19, the J call TRBJ1-1, with D unclear. The CDR3 length is 13 residues. The germline V gene has CDR1 LNHDA and CDR2 SQIVND (reference sequence). With 6 bases removed from V and 0 bases from J, the gap between germline ends came to 8 bases. CDR3 region: CASRETLNTEAFF. The CDR3 DNA sequence: TGTGCCAGTAGGGAGACCCTGAACACTGAAGCTTTCTTT.

In this sample, this clone turned up a few times. The chain is built from TRBV28 and TRBJ1-5, with D unresolved. This CDR3 spans 16 amino acids. Per germline, CDR1 MDHEN and CDR2 SYDVKM. Trimming shortened V by 1 base and J by 5 bases, and 15 bases separated the two germline ends. The CDR3 region is CASSLLETGRDQPQHF. In nucleotides, the CDR3 is TGTGCCAGCAGTTTATTGGAGACCGGAAGAGATCAGCCCCAGCATTTT.

The DNA for the CDR3 is TGTGCCAGCAGCTCACGGGAGTCAGGGAAGGGAGCTTTCTTT. Translation gives CASSSRESGKGAFF. The J gene is TRBJ1-1, the V gene TRBV7-6; a weak D match, TRBD1 (5 bases). Trimming took off 4 bases at V and 10 bases at J, with 19 bases between the two ends. The length of the CDR3 is 14 residues. Germline V gene sequence: CDR1 SGHVS, CDR2 FNYEAQ.

The chain recombines TRBV10-3 with TRBJ1-5; perhaps TRBD1 as D (5 bases). The germline gives CDR1 ENHRY, CDR2 SYGVKD. The CDR3 is 13 residues long. V gave up 4 bases and J gave up 5 bases, with 9 bases separating them. The CDR3 bases are TGTGCCATCAGTGGCGGGGCCGATCAGCCCCAGCATTTT. Its protein is CAISGGADQPQHF.

This clone has a single count. V usage is TRBV7-2 and J usage is TRBJ2-1, with D maybe TRBD1 (6 bases). The CDR3 has 12 amino acids. Per the germline V gene, CDR1 is SGHTA and CDR2 is FQGNSA. V gave up 4 bases and J gave up 7 bases, with 8 bases separating them. The CDR3 here is CASSSTGNEQFF. The CDR3 nucleotides read TGTGCCAGCAGCTCGACAGGTAATGAGCAGTTCTTC.